Here is one T cell receptor (beta chain) with its context. Its antigen is undetermined. The junction had 11 bases not matched to a gene; V was cut back by 0 bases and J by 3 bases. The CDR3 is 17 amino acids. Germline V gene lookup returns CDR1 MNHEY and CDR2 SMNVEV (reference sequence). The sample comes from a study of radiation and T cells in renal cell carcinoma. Study-level results: From baseline, blood top tumor clonotypes peaked at 2 weeks post-radiation.

TCRdb's table, derived via immunoSEQ multiplex PCR, lists solely in-frame clones and lacks some. The data show about 90,000 clones, approximately 80% seen once. Time point given: blood 4 weeks post-SBRT, at nephrectomy. Noted treatment: 15 Gy SBRT to primary tumor, nephrectomy 4 weeks later. The chain links TRBV27 to TRBJ2-7; 7 positions agree with TRBD1. The sequencing here drew on blood, taken from a patient whose treatment included radiotherapy and nephrectomy. This TCR derives from a man in his 60s with renal cell carcinoma. The CDR3 DNA follows: TGTGCCAGCAGTTTATCTTTAGACAGGGTATTGGGCTACGAGCAGTACTTC. Protein product: CASSLSLDRVLGYEQYF.